These 2 T cell receptor beta chains originate from one sample sequenced in a study of T cells expressing NK-cell markers. TCRdb re-called the 5' RACE reads and gives one entry per CDR3 protein, without DNA. Its table lists 150,000 or so distinct CDR3 sequences. Sequencing was carried out using blood T cells: a sorted CD56 or NKG2C T cell subset, CD4+ or CD8+ T cells, or bulk PBMC T cells (not recorded which). The receptors here all came from a woman in her fifties or sixties in good health.

This rearrangement joins TRBV20-1 to TRBJ2-7; with no DNA, the TCRdb D assignment of TRBD1 cannot be verified. This CDR3 region has 15 residues. Germline loops: CDR1 DFQATT, CDR2 SNEGSKA (reference sequence). CDR3 protein: CSARDLQTGSYEQYF.

The rearrangement joins TRBV6-5 to TRBJ2-1; TCRdb picks TRBD1, but there is no DNA to check that call. The CDR3 is 15 residues long. Germline CDR1 reads MNHEY; CDR2 reads SVGAGI. CDR3 protein: CASSYGQGAYNEQFF.